The clone carrying this T cell receptor (beta chain) was observed a single time. What it recognizes is unknown. The entry originates in a study of cytomegalovirus exposure and HLA in healthy donors. Whole-study context: A preliminary data release comprised roughly 85 million unique TCRs obtained from HLA-typed donors. Study-level findings and limits: In an earlier analysis, most TCR beta V segments were productive about 87% or about 30% of the time. CMV serostatus stood as the only immune exposure information on hand. HLA-A and HLA-B allele assignments for most subjects were reportedly predicted accurately using TCR beta sequences.

The PCR contained 60 Vbeta and 13 Jbeta primers. Clones were read by immunoSEQ multiplex PCR, and TCRdb kept only the in-frame ones, dropping some. The sample has around 130,000 clones, around 72% seen once. Per the germline V gene, CDR1 is LNHNV and CDR2 is YYDKDF (reference sequence). Trimming removed 0 bases from V and 5 bases from J, with 11 bases in between. This CDR3 region has 15 residues. Sequenced material: PBMCs. The sequence was collected from a human donor in good health. The chain is built from TRBV15 and TRBJ2-1, with a tentative D call TRBD2 (5 bases). DNA for the CDR3: TGTGCCACCAGCAGAGATTGGAGGTTCAACAATGAGCAGTTCTTC. Translation: CATSRDWRFNNEQFF.